Listed here are 21 T cell receptor beta chains from one sample, sequenced in a study of T cells after yellow fever vaccination. TCRdb re-derived calls from the 5' RACE reads in MiXCR, one entry per CDR3 protein. Among under 250,000 distinct CDR3 sequences listed, about 7.1% were seen once. The specimen was CD4+ T cells sorted from PBMCs, collected 15 days after the yellow fever booster vaccination. These receptors all come from a man under 40 who received the YFV17D yellow fever vaccine.

The chain links TRBV20-1 to TRBJ1-1; weak D call: TRBD1 (5 bases). CDR1 is DFQATT, CDR2 SNEGSKA, per germline (reference sequence). This CDR3 is built from 14 residues. The ends were cut back, 1 base at V and 3 bases at J, with 12 bases in the middle. The CDR3 nucleotides read TGCAGTGCTAGAGTGTCCCCGGGGGACACTGAAGCTTTCTTT. Translating gives CSARVSPGDTEAFF.

The chain recombines TRBV29-1 with TRBJ2-7; 11 positions match TRBD2. CDR1 and CDR2 (germline): SQVTM, ANQGSEA. There are 14 residues in the CDR3. V lost 7 bases and J lost 4; bases outside the gene matches: 9. The CDR3 spells CSEWGLAAIYEQYF. In DNA form, the CDR3 reads TGCAGCGAGTGGGGACTAGCGGCCATTTACGAGCAGTACTTC.

The chain combines TRBV6-1 with TRBJ2-5; 7 nucleotides line up with TRBD2. The germline CDR1 and CDR2 sequences are MNHNS and SASEGT. The ends lost 6 bases at V and 5 bases at J; junction bases unmatched: 18. CDR3 length: 17 residues. The chain's CDR3 is CASSAGSGTPGRETQYF. The CDR3 nucleotides read TGTGCCAGCAGCGCGGGGAGCGGGACCCCCGGGAGGGAGACCCAGTACTTC.

This clonotype was seen ten or more times. V usage is TRBV7-2 and J usage is TRBJ2-5, with TRBD1 matching 8 bases. CDR1 and CDR2 (germline): SGHTA, FQGNSA. This CDR3 has 15 residues. Unmatched junction bases numbered 5, after V lost 1 base and J lost 4 bases. CDR3 protein: CASSLGRGLLETQYF. The CDR3 bases are TGTGCCAGCAGCTTAGGCAGGGGGCTACTAGAGACCCAGTACTTC.

Remarks on this clonotype: A read error is possible here, since a much larger clone lies one base away. This chain joins TRBV19 and TRBJ2-1; TRBD1 aligns across 7 bases. The CDR3 is made up of 16 amino acids. The V gene's germline CDR1 is LNHDA and CDR2 SQIVND (reference sequence). The CDR3: CASSKPTGVSNNEQFF. CDR3 bases: TGTGCCAGTAGTAAACCCACAGGGGTCTCCAACAATGAGCAGTTCTTC.

This clonotype was seen a handful of times. The V gene is TRBV3-1, the J gene TRBJ1-3; D is undetermined. CDR3 size: 14 residues. With 5 bases removed from V and 0 bases from J, the gap between germline ends came to 8 bases. CDR1 and CDR2 from the germline V gene are LGHDT and YNNKEL (reference sequence). CDR3 in amino acids: CASSTRSSGNTIYF. The CDR3 DNA is TGTGCCAGCAGCACCAGAAGCTCTGGAAACACCATATATTTT.

The chain employs TRBV6-5 and TRBJ2-1, with 7 bases identical to TRBD2. V shed 5 bases and J 9 bases; nucleotides not matched to a gene: 16. The germline CDR1 and CDR2 sequences are MNHEY and SVGAGI. The CDR3 is made up of 16 amino acids. The CDR3 sequence is CASSTRNSGLQGEQFF. The CDR3 DNA reads as TGTGCCAGCAGTACTCGTAATAGCGGGCTACAAGGTGAGCAGTTCTTC.

V gene TRBV29-1 combines with J gene TRBJ1-1; a weak D match, TRBD1 (5 bases). This CDR3 spans 14 amino acids. Germline lookup yields CDR1 SQVTM and CDR2 ANQGSEA. Trimming shortened V by 7 bases and J by 0 bases, and 15 bases separated the two germline ends. CDR3 amino acids: CSGRPGRVNTEAFF. CDR3 DNA sequence: TGCAGCGGACGGCCCGGCAGGGTGAACACTGAAGCTTTCTTT.

This chain's CDR3 is CATRCQDRGLFQPQHF. The DNA for the CDR3 is TGTGCCACCAGGTGTCAAGACAGGGGACTTTTTCAGCCCCAGCATTTT. J is TRBJ1-5 and V is TRBV24-1; 8 bases map to TRBD1. Germline trimming cut 7 bases from V and 6 bases from J; bases unmatched to any gene: 13. The CDR3 covers 16 residues. CDR1 is KGHDR, CDR2 SFDVKD, per germline.

The chain links TRBV10-3 to TRBJ2-1; D gene uncertain. Per the germline V gene, CDR1 is ENHRY and CDR2 is SYGVKD. CDR3 length: 15 amino acids. V lost 2 bases and J 6 bases, leaving 14 bases between the germline ends. CDR3 nucleotides: TGTGCCATCAGTGAGGGCCGCTTTTTCAGCAATGAGCAGTTCTTC. It codes for CAISEGRFFSNEQFF.

In this sample, this clonotype turned up many times. This sequence joins TRBV20-1 and TRBJ1-2, with 8 bases that match TRBD1. Per germline, CDR1 DFQATT and CDR2 SNEGSKA (reference sequence). The trim removed 1 base at V and 2 bases at J, leaving 9 bases unmatched. The CDR3 length is 16 residues. The CDR3 DNA follows: TGCAGTGCTAGAGCCCTGGAGGGGACAGGAAACTATGGCTACACCTTC. Its protein product is CSARALEGTGNYGYTF.

This clonotype was found many times. The chain joins TRBV2 to TRBJ2-5; 9 bases map to TRBD1. The germline V gene encodes CDR1 SNHLY and CDR2 FYNNEI. The CDR3 consists of 15 residues. V lost 5 bases and J lost 1; bases outside the gene matches: 5. This CDR3 reads CASSPGTGFQETQYF. CDR3 DNA: TGTGCCAGCAGTCCCGGGACAGGGTTCCAAGAGACCCAGTACTTC.

This clonotype was detected a few times. This rearrangement joins TRBV14 to TRBJ2-1; 11 nucleotides agree with TRBD1. V shed 3 bases, J shed 8 bases, and the junction held 3 bases outside the gene matches. The CDR3 is 14 amino acids. CDR1 is SGHDN, CDR2 FVKESK, per germline. The CDR3 nucleotides read TGTGCCAGCAGCCACAGGACAGGGGGCCATGAGCAGTTCTTC. Protein: CASSHRTGGHEQFF.

The chain joins TRBV2 to TRBJ2-1, with TRBD2 identical over 7 bases. Trimming at V came to 6 bases and at J to 2 bases, leaving 7 bases not matched to a gene. This CDR3 is built from 15 residues. From germline, CDR1 is SNHLY and CDR2 FYNNEI. This CDR3 reads CASRADAGAYNEQFF. CDR3 nucleotides: TGTGCCAGCAGGGCCGACGCGGGAGCCTACAATGAGCAGTTCTTC.

This clonotype was seen a handful of times. The CDR3 reads CASRGGQATETQYF. CDR3 in DNA: TGCGCCAGCAGGGGGGGACAGGCGACGGAGACCCAGTACTTC. The gene calls are TRBV5-1 and TRBJ2-5; 8 bases are a match to TRBD1. This CDR3 is built from 14 residues. Germline V lookup: CDR1 SGHRS, CDR2 YFSETQ. V was clipped by 5 bases and J by 5 bases; unmatched bases: 8. Looking up the rest from reference TRBV5-1 and TRBJ2-5 gives the full variable domain: KAGVTQTPRYLIKTRGQQVTLSCSPISGHRSVSWYQQTPGQGLQFLFEYFSETQRNKGNFPGRFSGRQFSNSRSEMNVSTLELGDSALYLCASRGGQATETQYFGPGTRLLVL.

This clonotype showed up just a few times. This chain uses TRBV24-1 with TRBJ2-2; 12 nucleotides agree with TRBD2. V gave up 7 bases and J gave up 6 bases; unmatched junction bases: 8. The germline CDR1 and CDR2 sequences are KGHDR and SFDVKD. This CDR3 has 16 residues. The CDR3: CATRPRTSGTAGELFF. The CDR3 coding sequence is TGTGCCACCAGACCCAGGACTAGCGGGACGGCCGGGGAGCTGTTTTTT.

There are many counts of this clonotype. The V gene is TRBV5-1, the J gene TRBJ2-1, with D perhaps matching TRBD2 (5 bases). The germline gives CDR1 SGHRS, CDR2 YFSETQ. V was pared by 8 bases and J by 7 bases, with 22 bases between. This CDR3 spans 15 amino acids. DNA of the CDR3: TGCGCCAGTTCCCTCGGGATACAGAGGGTGAATGAGCAGTTCTTC. Amino acid sequence: CASSLGIQRVNEQFF. The entire variable domain, with the rest obtained from reference TRBV5-1 and TRBJ2-1, is as follows: KAGVTQTPRYLIKTRGQQVTLSCSPISGHRSVSWYQQTPGQGLQFLFEYFSETQRNKGNFPGRFSGRQFSNSRSEMNVSTLELGDSALYLCASSLGIQRVNEQFFGPGTRLTVL.

This clonotype was picked up a small number of times. This chain connects TRBV29-1 to TRBJ2-3; 9 bases are shared with TRBD1. Losses at the gene ends were 6 bases for V and 3 bases for J; bases not matched to a gene: 4. The CDR3 is made up of 13 amino acids. The V gene's germline CDR1 is SQVTM and CDR2 ANQGSEA. The CDR3 nucleotides are TGCAGCGTGGGACAGGGTGTAACAGATACGCAGTATTTT. This encodes CSVGQGVTDTQYF.

The chain uses TRBV7-2 and TRBJ2-7; 7 nucleotides align to TRBD1. The CDR3 contains 12 residues. Germline assignment: CDR1 SGHTA and CDR2 FQGNSA. The V segment lost 8 bases and the J segment 5 bases; nucleotides outside the gene matches: 6. The CDR3 here is CASETGPHEQYF. DNA of the CDR3: TGTGCCAGCGAGACAGGGCCCCACGAGCAGTACTTC.

This clonotype was counted many times. The chain recombines TRBV29-1 with TRBJ2-1; D unresolved. This CDR3 is built from 9 residues. The germline V and J ends were trimmed by 7 bases and 6 bases, with 4 bases remaining between them. The germline V gene encodes CDR1 SQVTM and CDR2 ANQGSEA. The CDR3 nucleotides are TGCAGCGGGGGCAATGAGCAGTTCTTC. It is translated as CSGGNEQFF.

This clonotype was detected a few times. Written as DNA, the CDR3 is TGTGCCAGCTCCTTCCCGGGGGATACGCAGTATTTT. This encodes CASSFPGDTQYF. The chain has TRBV18 and TRBJ2-3, with a tentative D call TRBD2 (5 bases). The CDR3 has 12 residues. V lost 6 bases and J lost 6, with 10 bases in between. The germline gives CDR1 KGHSH, CDR2 LQKENI.